A single sample is the source of the 5 T cell receptor beta chains below, sequenced in a study of T cell responses to AZD1222 COVID-19 vaccine. Measured with immunoSEQ multiplex PCR; TCRdb has only the in-frame clones, and not every one. The table lists over 130,000 clones, about 94% of them singletons, with over 4% in the top ten. The sequences come from peripheral blood, collected 28 days after the second AZD1222 dose. Receptors were obtained from an adult who received the AZD1222 COVID-19 vaccine.

The rearrangement uses TRBV2 and TRBJ2-3; no definite D call. V lost 1 base to trimming and J lost 1 base, with 15 bases between them. CDR3 length equals 17 residues. Germline loops: CDR1 SNHLY, CDR2 FYNNEI. The CDR3 reads CASSEGAGGPRTDTQYF. The CDR3 nucleotides read TGTGCCAGCAGTGAAGGGGCAGGCGGTCCCCGCACAGATACGCAGTATTTT. The full variable domain, in which reference TRBV2 and TRBJ2-3 provide the parts outside the CDR3, is EPEVTQTPSHQVTQMGQEVILRCVPISNHLYFYWYRQILGQKVEFLVSFYNNEISEKSEIFDDQFSVERPDGSNFTLKIRSTKLEDSAMYFCASSEGAGGPRTDTQYFGPGTRLTVL.

The rearrangement links TRBV28 to TRBJ1-5, with 7 bases that match TRBD1. J was trimmed by 1 base and V by 1 base; bases with no gene match: 10. This CDR3 has 18 amino acids. Per the germline V gene, CDR1 is MDHEN and CDR2 is SYDVKM. CDR3 residues: CASSLSRGGAGSNQPQHF. CDR3 DNA: TGTGCCAGCAGTTTATCCAGGGGGGGGGCAGGAAGCAATCAGCCCCAGCATTTT. The whole variable domain, remainder taken from reference TRBV28 and TRBJ1-5, is DVKVTQSSRYLVKRTGEKVFLECVQDMDHENMFWYRQDPGLGLRLIYFSYDVKMKEKGDIPEGYSVSREKKERFSLILESASTNQTSMYLCASSLSRGGAGSNQPQHFGDGTRLSIL.

The rearrangement joins TRBV6-2 or TRBV6-3 to TRBJ1-5; D might be TRBD1 (5 bases). Trimming took 0 bases from V and 3 from J, leaving 12 bases between them. CDR1 MNHEY and CDR2 SVGEGT come from the germline V gene. This CDR3 has 16 amino acids. The CDR3 loop reads CASSYSLGTSNQPQHF. In DNA, the CDR3 is TGTGCCAGCAGTTACTCCCTCGGGACGTCCAATCAGCCCCAGCATTTT.

The CDR3 nucleotides are TGTGCCAGCAGTTTCAGACAATACTCTGGAAACACCATATATTTT. Protein: CASSFRQYSGNTIYF. The V and J genes are TRBV14 and TRBJ1-3; no reliable D call. Per the germline V gene, CDR1 is SGHDN and CDR2 is FVKESK. The CDR3 consists of 15 residues. Trimming shortened V by 6 bases and J by 0 bases, and 12 bases separated the two germline ends. Full variable domain (remainder filled in from reference TRBV14 and TRBJ1-3): EAGVTQFPSHSVIEKGQTVTLRCDPISGHDNLYWYRRVMGKEIKFLLHFVKESKQDESGMPNNRFLAERTGGTYSTLKVQPAELEDSGVYFCASSFRQYSGNTIYFGEGSWLTVV.

This chain connects TRBV5-1 to TRBJ1-1; 7 bases match TRBD1. V lost 4 bases to trimming and J lost 1 base; unmatched junction nucleotides: 10. Germline V lookup: CDR1 SGHRS, CDR2 YFSETQ. The CDR3 runs to 16 residues. CDR3 region: CASSPTAGTENTEAFF. In nucleotides, the CDR3 is TGCGCCAGCAGCCCCACGGCCGGGACAGAGAACACTGAAGCTTTCTTT. The full variable domain, with the rest looked up from reference TRBV5-1 and TRBJ1-1, is KAGVTQTPRYLIKTRGQQVTLSCSPISGHRSVSWYQQTPGQGLQFLFEYFSETQRNKGNFPGRFSGRQFSNSRSEMNVSTLELGDSALYLCASSPTAGTENTEAFFGQGTRLTVV.